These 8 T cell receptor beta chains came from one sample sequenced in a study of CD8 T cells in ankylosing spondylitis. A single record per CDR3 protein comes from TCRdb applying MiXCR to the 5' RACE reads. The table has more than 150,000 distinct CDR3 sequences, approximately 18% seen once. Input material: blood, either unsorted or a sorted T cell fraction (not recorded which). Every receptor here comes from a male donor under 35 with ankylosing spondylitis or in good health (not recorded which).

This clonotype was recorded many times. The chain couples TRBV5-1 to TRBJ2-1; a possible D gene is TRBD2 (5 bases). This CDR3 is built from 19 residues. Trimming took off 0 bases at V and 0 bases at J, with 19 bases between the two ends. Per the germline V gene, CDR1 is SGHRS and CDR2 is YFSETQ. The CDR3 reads CASSLALAHEFGSYNEQFF. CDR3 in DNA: TGCGCCAGCAGCTTGGCGCTAGCACATGAGTTCGGCTCCTACAATGAGCAGTTCTTC.

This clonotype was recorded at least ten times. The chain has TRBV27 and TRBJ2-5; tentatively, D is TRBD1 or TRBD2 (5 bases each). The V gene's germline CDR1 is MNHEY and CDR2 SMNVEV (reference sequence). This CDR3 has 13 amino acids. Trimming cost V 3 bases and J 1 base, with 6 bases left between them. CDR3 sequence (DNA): TGTGCCAGCAGTTTGGGGGTCCAAGAGACCCAGTACTTC. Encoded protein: CASSLGVQETQYF.

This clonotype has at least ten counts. The CDR3 DNA reads as TGCAGTGCTAGGGACAGTCAGAGGGTTCAGCCCCAGCATTTT. It specifies CSARDSQRVQPQHF. V and J are TRBV20-1 and TRBJ1-5, with D possibly matching TRBD1 (6 bases). The CDR3 is 14 amino acids. Germline CDR1 is DFQATT and CDR2 is SNEGSKA (reference sequence). V dropped 3 bases and J dropped 6 bases, with 15 bases sitting between them.

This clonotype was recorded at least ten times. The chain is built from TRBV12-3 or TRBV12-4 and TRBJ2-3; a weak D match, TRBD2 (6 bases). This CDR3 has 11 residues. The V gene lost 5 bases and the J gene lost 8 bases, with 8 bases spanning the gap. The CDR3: CASSRDSTQYF. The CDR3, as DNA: TGTGCCAGCAGTCGGGACTCTACGCAGTATTTT.

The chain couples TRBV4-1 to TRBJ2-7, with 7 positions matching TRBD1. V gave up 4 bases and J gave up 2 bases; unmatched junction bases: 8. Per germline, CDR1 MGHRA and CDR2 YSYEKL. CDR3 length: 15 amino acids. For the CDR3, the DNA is TGCGCCAGCAGCCCAACCGGGACAGCAACCTACGAGCAGTACTTC. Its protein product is CASSPTGTATYEQYF.

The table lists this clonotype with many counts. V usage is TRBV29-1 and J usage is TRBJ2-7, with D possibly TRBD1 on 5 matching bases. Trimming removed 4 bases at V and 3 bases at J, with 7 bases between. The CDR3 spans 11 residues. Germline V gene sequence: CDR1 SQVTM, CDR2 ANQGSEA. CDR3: CSVGGRYEQYF. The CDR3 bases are TGCAGCGTTGGGGGCCGCTACGAGCAGTACTTC.

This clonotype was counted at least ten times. In DNA, the CDR3 is TGCGCCACCCCGGGACAGGGTGCTCATGAGCAGTTCTTC. Its protein product is CATPGQGAHEQFF. This chain links TRBV20-1 with TRBJ2-1; 9 bases fit TRBD1. This CDR3 comprises 13 residues. Per germline, CDR1 DFQATT and CDR2 SNEGSKA (reference sequence).

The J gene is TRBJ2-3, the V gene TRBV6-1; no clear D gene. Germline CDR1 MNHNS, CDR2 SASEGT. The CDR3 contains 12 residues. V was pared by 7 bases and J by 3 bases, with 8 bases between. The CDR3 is CASKKGTDTQYF. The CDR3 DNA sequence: TGTGCCAGCAAGAAAGGGACAGATACGCAGTATTTT.